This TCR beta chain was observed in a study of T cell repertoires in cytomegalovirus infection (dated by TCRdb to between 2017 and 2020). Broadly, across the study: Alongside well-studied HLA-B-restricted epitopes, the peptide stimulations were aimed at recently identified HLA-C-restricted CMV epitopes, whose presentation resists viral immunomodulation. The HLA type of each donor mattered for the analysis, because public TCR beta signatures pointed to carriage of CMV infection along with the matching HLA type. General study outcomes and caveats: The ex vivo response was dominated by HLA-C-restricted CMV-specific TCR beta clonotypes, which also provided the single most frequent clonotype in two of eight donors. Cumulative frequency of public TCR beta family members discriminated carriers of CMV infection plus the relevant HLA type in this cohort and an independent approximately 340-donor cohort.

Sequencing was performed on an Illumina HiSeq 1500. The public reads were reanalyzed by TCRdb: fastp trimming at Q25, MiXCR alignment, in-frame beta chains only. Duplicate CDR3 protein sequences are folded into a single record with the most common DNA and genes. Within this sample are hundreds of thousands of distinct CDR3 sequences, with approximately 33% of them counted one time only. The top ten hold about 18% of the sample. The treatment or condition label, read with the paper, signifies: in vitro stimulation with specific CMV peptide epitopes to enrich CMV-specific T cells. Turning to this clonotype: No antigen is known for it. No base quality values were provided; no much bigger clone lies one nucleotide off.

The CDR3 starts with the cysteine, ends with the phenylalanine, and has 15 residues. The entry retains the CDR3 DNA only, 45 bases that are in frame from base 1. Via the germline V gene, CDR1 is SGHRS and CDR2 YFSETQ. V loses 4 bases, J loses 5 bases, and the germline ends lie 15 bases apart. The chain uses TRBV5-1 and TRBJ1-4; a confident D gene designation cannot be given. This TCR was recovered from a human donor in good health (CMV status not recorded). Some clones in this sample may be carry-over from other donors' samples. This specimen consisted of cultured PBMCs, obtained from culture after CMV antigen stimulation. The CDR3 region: CASSRDYSTNEKLFF. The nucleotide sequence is TGCGCCAGCAGCCGCGACTACAGCACAAATGAAAAACTGTTTTTT.